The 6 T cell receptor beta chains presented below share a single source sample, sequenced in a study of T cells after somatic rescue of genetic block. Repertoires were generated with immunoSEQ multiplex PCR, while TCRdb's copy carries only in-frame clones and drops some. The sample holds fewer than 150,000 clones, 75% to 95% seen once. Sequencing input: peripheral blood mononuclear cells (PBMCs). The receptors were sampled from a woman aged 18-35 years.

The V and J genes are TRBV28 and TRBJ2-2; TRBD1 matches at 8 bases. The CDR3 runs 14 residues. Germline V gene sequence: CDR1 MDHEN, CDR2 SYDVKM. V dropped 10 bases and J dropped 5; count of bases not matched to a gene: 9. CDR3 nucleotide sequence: TGTGCCACCGGAGGGGGGACAGGTACCGGGGAGCTGTTTTTT. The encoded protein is CATGGGTGTGELFF.

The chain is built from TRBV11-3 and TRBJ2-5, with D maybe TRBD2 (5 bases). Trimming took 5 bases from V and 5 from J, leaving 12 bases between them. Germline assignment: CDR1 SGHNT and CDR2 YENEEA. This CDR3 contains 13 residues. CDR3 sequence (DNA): TGTGCCAGCAGCCTGGGAAGAGGGGAGACCCAGTACTTC. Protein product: CASSLGRGETQYF.

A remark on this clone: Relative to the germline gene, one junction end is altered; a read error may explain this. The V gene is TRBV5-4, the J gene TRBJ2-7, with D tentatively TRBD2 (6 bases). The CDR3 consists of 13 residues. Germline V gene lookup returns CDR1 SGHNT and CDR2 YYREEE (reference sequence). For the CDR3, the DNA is TGCGCCAGCAGCCAAGACGGACTAAGTCAGCAGTACTTC. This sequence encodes CASSQDGLSQQYF.

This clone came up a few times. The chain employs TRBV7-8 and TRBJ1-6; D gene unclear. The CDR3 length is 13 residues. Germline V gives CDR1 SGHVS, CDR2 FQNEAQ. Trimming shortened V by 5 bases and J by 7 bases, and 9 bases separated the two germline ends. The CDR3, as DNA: TGTGCCAGCAGCCCGGGAGGGAATTCACCCCTCCACTTT. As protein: CASSPGGNSPLHF.

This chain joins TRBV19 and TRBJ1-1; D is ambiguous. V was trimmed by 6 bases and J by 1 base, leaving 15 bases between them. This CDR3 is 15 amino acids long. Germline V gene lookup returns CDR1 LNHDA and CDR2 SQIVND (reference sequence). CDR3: CASSPTHRGNTEAFF. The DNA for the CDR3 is TGTGCCAGTAGCCCAACCCATCGGGGGAACACTGAAGCTTTCTTT.

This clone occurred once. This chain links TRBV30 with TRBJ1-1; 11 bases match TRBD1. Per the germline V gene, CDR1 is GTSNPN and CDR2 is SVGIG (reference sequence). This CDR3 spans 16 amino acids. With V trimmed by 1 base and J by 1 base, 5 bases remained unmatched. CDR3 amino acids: CAWSADRGQGNTEAFF. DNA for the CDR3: TGTGCCTGGAGTGCGGACAGGGGGCAAGGGAACACTGAAGCTTTCTTT.